One sample yielded the 6 T cell receptor beta chains listed below, sequenced in a study of cytomegalovirus exposure and HLA in healthy donors. Primers: 60 Vbeta forward and 13 Jbeta reverse. Profiling relied on immunoSEQ multiplex PCR, and the TCRdb table lists in-frame clones only, not all of them. The top ten clones hold 1% to 1.5% of a sample with 180,000 or so clones, roughly 8.7% of them seen once. Source material: PBMCs. These receptors were obtained from a woman aged 25 to 39 in good health and CMV-seropositive.

The table lists this clone with a few counts. This rearrangement joins TRBV9 to TRBJ1-2; 9 bases are a match to TRBD1. Trimming cost V 4 bases and J 2 bases; bases outside gene matches: 3. The CDR3 runs to 14 residues. Germline assignment: CDR1 SGDLS and CDR2 YYNGEE. This chain's CDR3 is CASSTGQGNYGYTF. In nucleotides, the CDR3 is TGTGCCAGCAGCACAGGACAGGGGAACTATGGCTACACCTTC. Complete variable domain (other parts from reference TRBV9 and TRBJ1-2): DSGVTQTPKHLITATGQRVTLRCSPRSGDLSVYWYQQSLDQGLQFLIQYYNGEERAKGNILERFSAQQFPDLHSELNLSSLELGDSALYFCASSTGQGNYGYTFGSGTRLTVV.

This clone was seen only a few times. CDR3 bases: TGTGCCAGCTCGACTCAGGGGGGCTACGAGCAGTACTTC. This encodes CASSTQGGYEQYF. The J gene is TRBJ2-7, the V gene TRBV6-1; a weak D match, TRBD1 (7 bases). Trimming took 8 bases from V and 3 from J, leaving 14 bases between them. This CDR3 is 13 amino acids long. CDR1 and CDR2 (germline): MNHNS, SASEGT.

The CDR3 spells CASRLFQGLGELFF. CDR3 DNA sequence: TGCGCCAGCAGGCTTTTCCAGGGTCTCGGGGAGCTGTTTTTT. The rearrangement links TRBV5-1 to TRBJ2-2; tentatively, D is TRBD1 (5 bases). The V gene lost 5 bases and the J gene lost 7 bases, with 15 bases spanning the gap. Per germline, CDR1 SGHRS and CDR2 YFSETQ. CDR3 length equals 14 residues.

J is TRBJ2-3 and V is TRBV10-1; TRBD2 aligns across 9 bases. J lost 4 bases, V lost 5 bases, and 10 bases had no gene match. Per germline, CDR1 WNHNN and CDR2 SYGVQD (reference sequence). The CDR3 totals 16 residues. CDR3 nucleotide sequence: TGCGCCAGCAGTCAAGGCTCTAGCGGGAACTCAGATACGCAGTATTTT. Translated: CASSQGSSGNSDTQYF.

This clone was detected a few times. The gene calls are TRBV18 and TRBJ2-1; D gene ambiguous. Per the germline V gene, CDR1 is KGHSH and CDR2 is LQKENI. The ends were cut back, 2 bases at V and 5 bases at J, with 7 bases in the middle. The CDR3 covers 13 residues. CDR3 sequence: CASSPSRHNEQFF. The CDR3, as DNA: TGTGCCAGCTCACCATCGAGGCACAATGAGCAGTTCTTC.

This clone came up a few times. The V and J genes are TRBV7-9 and TRBJ2-3; 7 bases are a match to TRBD1. The CDR3 loop spans 15 amino acids. CDR1 is SEHNR and CDR2 is FQNEAQ in the germline V gene (reference sequence). J was trimmed by 2 bases and V by 4 bases; bases with no gene match: 6. This CDR3 reads CASSSDRGPTDTQYF. Written as DNA, the CDR3 is TGTGCCAGCAGCTCGGATAGGGGGCCCACAGATACGCAGTATTTT.